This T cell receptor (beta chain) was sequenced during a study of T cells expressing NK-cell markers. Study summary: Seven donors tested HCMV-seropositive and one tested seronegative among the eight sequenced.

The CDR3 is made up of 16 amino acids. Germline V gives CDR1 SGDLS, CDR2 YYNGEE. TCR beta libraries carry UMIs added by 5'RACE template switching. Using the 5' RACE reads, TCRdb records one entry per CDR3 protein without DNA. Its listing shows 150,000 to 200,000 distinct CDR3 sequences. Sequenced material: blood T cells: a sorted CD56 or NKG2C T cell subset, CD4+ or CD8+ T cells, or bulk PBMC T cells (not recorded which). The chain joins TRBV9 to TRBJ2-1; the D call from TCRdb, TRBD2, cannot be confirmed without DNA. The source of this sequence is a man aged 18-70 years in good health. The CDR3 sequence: CASSFTSGGAFDEQFF. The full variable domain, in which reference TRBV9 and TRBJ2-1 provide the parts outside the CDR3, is DSGVTQTPKHLITATGQRVTLRCSPRSGDLSVYWYQQSLDQGLQFLIQYYNGEERAKGNILERFSAQQFPDLHSELNLSSLELGDSALYFCASSFTSGGAFDEQFFGPGTRLTVL.